These T cell receptor beta chains were read from a single sample in a study of cytotoxic CD8 clonotypes in ibrutinib-treated CLL. This table comes from immunoSEQ multiplex PCR, and its TCRdb copy is limited to in-frame clones, with some not included. Here the sample spans tens of thousands of clones, about 64% being singletons. The sequenced sample was PBMCs, obtained after 12 months of ibrutinib treatment. Receptor source: a human donor with chronic lymphocytic leukemia. The CDR3 runs from the conserved cysteine through the conserved F or W. Each record gives: D gene, V gene, J gene, clone size, CDR3 protein, CDR3 DNA. The D gene is left open where the match is weak. The size entry is marked missing in some rows and otherwise reads once, few, many or a size class.

.,TRBV2,TRBJ2-2,.,CASSEALRGAGELFF,TGTGCCAGCAGTGAAGCGCTTCGCGGAGCCGGGGAGCTGTTTTTT
TRBD1,TRBV29-1,TRBJ2-5,.,CSASGQVKETQYF,TGCAGCGCCTCGGGACAGGTGAAAGAGACCCAGTACTTC
.,TRBV10-1,TRBJ2-3,.,CASTLTASTSTDTQYF,TGCGCCAGCACCCTGACAGCTTCCACCAGCACAGATACGCAGTATTTT
.,TRBV7-9,TRBJ1-2,.,CASSLEGQGNYGYTF,TGTGCCAGCAGCTTAGAGGGGCAGGGAAACTATGGCTACACCTTC
.,TRBV18,TRBJ1-5,few,CASSPGVGQPQHF,TGTGCCAGCTCACCAGGGGTTGGGCAGCCCCAGCATTTT
TRBD1,TRBV6-5,TRBJ1-1,.,CASSPRGAQDTEAFF,TGTGCCAGCAGCCCCAGGGGGGCCCAGGACACTGAAGCTTTCTTT
.,TRBV5-4,TRBJ2-2,.,CASSPVGAGPRRELFF,TGTGCCAGCAGCCCTGTGGGGGCTGGACCGCGGCGGGAGCTGTTTTTT
TRBD1,TRBV6-1,TRBJ1-2,once,CASSDRTGVPGGYTF,TGTGCCAGCAGTGACCGGACAGGCGTCCCGGGGGGCTACACCTTC
.,TRBV28,TRBJ2-3,once,CASSPGTDTQYF,TGTGCCAGCAGCCCGGGGACAGATACGCAGTATTTT
.,TRBV11-2,TRBJ2-6,.,CASRFTGANVLTF,TGTGCCAGCAGATTTACTGGGGCCAACGTCCTGACTTTC
.,TRBV9,TRBJ1-2,once,CASSVEDGTNYGYTF,TGTGCCAGCAGCGTAGAAGACGGTACTAACTATGGCTACACCTTC
TRBD2,TRBV7-8,TRBJ2-2,.,CASTRTSGVGTGELFF,TGTGCCAGCACCCGGACTAGCGGGGTCGGCACCGGGGAGCTGTTTTTT
TRBD1,TRBV6-1,TRBJ1-5,.,CASSTGGAGQPQHF,TGTGCCAGCAGTACAGGGGGCGCAGGACAGCCCCAGCATTTT
TRBD1,TRBV4-2,TRBJ1-5,few,CASSNRQGRDQPQHF,TGTGCCAGCAGCAACCGACAGGGCCGGGATCAGCCCCAGCATTTT
.,TRBV7-9,TRBJ1-1,.,CASSLSLSTEAFF,TGTGCCAGCAGCTTAAGTTTGAGCACTGAAGCTTTCTTT
.,TRBV5-1,TRBJ2-5,.,CASSLAGAVNQETQYF,TGCGCCAGCAGCTTGGCCGGGGCGGTGAATCAAGAGACCCAGTACTTC
.,TRBV5-3,TRBJ1-5,once,CARSPGTPSQYSNQPQHF,TGTGCCAGAAGCCCAGGGACTCCAAGCCAATATAGCAATCAGCCCCAGCATTTT
TRBD1,TRBV10-3,TRBJ1-4,.,CATSRDRNEKLFF,TGTGCCACGAGCCGGGACAGGAATGAAAAACTGTTTTTT
.,TRBV23-1,TRBJ2-7,.,CAGWGAYEQYF,TGCGCCGGTTGGGGGGCTTACGAGCAGTACTTC
.,TRBV15,TRBJ2-7,.,CATSPLGGSSYEQYF,TGTGCCACCAGCCCGTTAGGAGGCAGTAGTTACGAGCAGTACTTC
.,TRBV5-6,TRBJ2-3,.,CASSSDGYTQYF,TGTGCCAGCAGCTCAGACGGTTATACGCAGTATTTT
TRBD1,TRBV27,TRBJ2-7,.,CASSTSGTGLYEQYF,TGTGCCAGCAGTACCTCCGGGACAGGACTCTACGAGCAGTACTTC
.,TRBV27,TRBJ1-1,.,CASSLWLGDGGPEAFF,TGTGCCAGCAGTTTGTGGTTGGGGGACGGGGGCCCTGAAGCTTTCTTT
.,TRBV28,TRBJ2-3,.,CASSSHIGAGTDTQYF,TGTGCCAGCAGCTCCCACATAGGCGCCGGCACAGATACGCAGTATTTT
.,TRBV28,TRBJ1-4,few,CASSLITGSGEKLFF,TGTGCCAGCAGTCTAATCACAGGGTCGGGGGAAAAACTGTTTTTT
.,TRBV13,TRBJ2-3,few,CASSRRLVGIPDTQYF,TGTGCCAGCAGCCGGCGACTAGTAGGAATCCCAGATACGCAGTATTTT
.,TRBV28,TRBJ1-5,.,CASSLYGTGTNQPQHF,TGTGCCAGCAGTTTATATGGTACAGGCACTAATCAGCCCCAGCATTTT
.,TRBV28,TRBJ2-7,medium-sized,CASSLQGVWDEQYF,TGTGCCAGCAGTTTACAAGGGGTATGGGACGAGCAGTACTTC
TRBD1,TRBV6-5,TRBJ1-2,.,CASRTDRRGGYTF,TGTGCCAGCAGGACGGACAGGCGCGGTGGCTACACCTTC
TRBD1,TRBV2,TRBJ1-2,.,CASKGTGINYGYTF,TGTGCCAGCAAAGGGACAGGAATCAACTATGGCTACACCTTC
TRBD2,TRBV27,TRBJ2-7,.,CASSLRTSGSSYEQYF,TGTGCCAGCAGCCTTCGGACTAGCGGAAGCTCCTACGAGCAGTACTTC
TRBD2,TRBV6-5,TRBJ2-5,.,CASSYGGGGAETQYF,TGTGCCAGCAGTTACGGCGGCGGGGGGGCGGAGACCCAGTACTTC
.,TRBV9,TRBJ1-2,.,CASSVGAAFLYGYTF,TGTGCCAGCAGCGTAGGGGCAGCTTTCCTTTATGGCTACACCTTC
TRBD2,TRBV18,TRBJ2-3,.,CASSRALAETDTQYF,TGTGCCAGCTCCCGGGCACTAGCGGAAACAGATACGCAGTATTTT
TRBD1,TRBV18,TRBJ2-7,.,CASSPRTGPYEQYF,TGTGCCAGCTCACCAAGGACAGGGCCCTACGAGCAGTACTTC
.,TRBV7-2,TRBJ2-5,.,CASSLRGLIETQYF,TGTGCCAGCAGCTTACGGGGGCTGATCGAGACCCAGTACTTC
TRBD1,TRBV7-2,TRBJ2-3,.,CASSIQGATQYF,TGTGCCAGCAGTATACAGGGGGCCACGCAGTATTTT
.,TRBV10-2,TRBJ1-2,.,CASSFSGDYGYTF,TGCGCCAGCAGTTTCTCCGGAGACTATGGCTACACCTTC
.,TRBV27,TRBJ1-6,.,CATAVVPSGHSPLHF,TGTGCCACAGCAGTCGTCCCATCCGGCCATTCACCCCTCCACTTT
.,TRBV12-5,TRBJ1-6,.,CASGSRASSYNSPLHF,TGTGCTAGTGGTTCAAGGGCTAGCTCCTATAATTCACCCCTCCACTTT
TRBD1,TRBV5-1,TRBJ2-5,.,CASSLDTGEETQYF,TGCGCCAGCAGCTTGGATACAGGGGAAGAGACCCAGTACTTC
.,TRBV5-1,TRBJ2-3,.,CASSLARPDTQYF,TGCGCCAGCAGCTTGGCCCGTCCAGATACGCAGTATTTT
TRBD1,TRBV5-1,TRBJ2-3,.,CASRQLKTGGNTDTQYF,TGCGCCAGCAGACAACTAAAGACAGGGGGGAACACAGATACGCAGTATTTT
.,TRBV7-2,TRBJ2-2,few,CASSPEGPGNTGELFF,TGTGCCAGCAGCCCCGAGGGGCCGGGTAACACCGGGGAGCTGTTTTTT
.,TRBV7-3,TRBJ2-2,.,CASSPGAGRRNTGELFF,TGTGCCAGCAGCCCCGGGGCGGGGCGAAGGAACACCGGGGAGCTGTTTTTT
.,TRBV7-9,TRBJ1-4,few,CASSKGLTNEKLFF,TGTGCCAGCAGCAAGGGACTCACTAATGAAAAACTGTTTTTT
TRBD1,TRBV27,TRBJ2-3,.,CASRTGGTDTQYF,TGTGCCAGCAGGACAGGGGGCACAGATACGCAGTATTTT
TRBD1,TRBV28,TRBJ1-1,few,CATIGQGVGGYTEAFF,TGTGCCACTATTGGACAGGGGGTCGGGGGGTACACTGAAGCTTTCTTT
TRBD1,TRBV6-1,TRBJ1-6,.,CASSEQGVGHNSPLHF,TGTGCCAGCAGTGAACAGGGGGTAGGGCATAATTCACCCCTCCACTTT
.,TRBV18,TRBJ1-1,.,CASSPRPSYENTEAFF,TGTGCCAGCTCACCACGTCCGAGTTATGAAAACACTGAAGCTTTCTTT
.,TRBV2,TRBJ1-6,.,CASSGGFGSPLHF,TGTGCCAGCAGTGGGGGGTTCGGGTCACCCCTCCACTTT
.,TRBV7-8,TRBJ1-4,.,CASSPGRRTNEKLFF,TGTGCCAGCAGCCCAGGACGGAGGACTAATGAAAAACTGTTTTTT
.,TRBV10-2,TRBJ1-1,.,CASTEGNSREAFF,TGCGCCAGCACCGAGGGGAACTCTAGGGAAGCTTTCTTT
.,TRBV11-2,TRBJ1-1,.,CAGSLRHPFF,TGTGCCGGCAGCCTCCGCCACCCTTTCTTT
TRBD1,TRBV30,TRBJ1-5,.,CAWSGPLTGKQPQHF,TGTGCCTGGAGTGGACCATTGACAGGGAAACAGCCCCAGCATTTT